The 13 T cell receptor beta chains below were found in one sample sequenced in a study of blood T cell repertoires in COVID-19 (dated by TCRdb to 2019 to 2021). Library preparation employed the immunoSEQ multiplex PCR assay. Drawn from immuneACCESS, this table holds only the in-frame rearrangements with V and J called that TCRdb kept. Clones are partly lost; checked studies trace under half to an unresolved V gene and leave the rest unexplained. This sample comprises about 90,000 clones, approximately 80% of them detected only once. The leading ten clones occupy 31% of the sample. Material for sequencing was peripheral blood. The receptors originated from a woman of 80 years or more with active or convalescent COVID-19.

This chain uses TRBV30 with TRBJ2-7, with TRBD1 matching 7 bases. The V gene end was trimmed by 8 bases and the J gene end by 2 bases; junction bases not matched to a gene: 6. CDR3 length equals 12 residues. CDR1 GTSNPN and CDR2 SVGIG come from the germline V gene (reference sequence). The CDR3: CAIRQGTYEQYF. Written as DNA, the CDR3 is TGTGCCATCAGACAGGGTACCTACGAGCAGTACTTC.

A remark on this clone: Other DNA sequences in this specimen translate into the identical CDR3. The V and J genes are TRBV3-1 (or the pseudogene TRBV3-2) and TRBJ2-3; 11 bases align to TRBD2. The CDR3 length is 16 residues. Germline values: CDR1 LGHDT, CDR2 YNNKEL (reference sequence). After removal of 3 bases from V and 1 base from J, the junction contained 3 bases not matched to a gene. The CDR3 loop reads CASSQALAGGTDTQYF. DNA of the CDR3: TGTGCCAGCAGCCAGGCACTAGCGGGGGGCACAGATACGCAGTATTTT.

This clone was counted a few times. The CDR3 DNA reads TGTGCCAGTAGTAGACAACCGGGACAGGGAGGAGAAAAACTGTTTTTT. Its translation: CASSRQPGQGGEKLFF. The rearrangement uses TRBV19 and TRBJ1-4; 9 bases match TRBD1. The V segment lost 4 bases and the J segment 8 bases; nucleotides outside the gene matches: 11. This CDR3 contains 16 residues. CDR1 and CDR2 from the germline V gene are LNHDA and SQIVND (reference sequence).

This clone was detected a few times. J is TRBJ2-1 and V is TRBV7-2; the D gene is possibly TRBD1 (6 bases). Germline assignment: CDR1 SGHTA and CDR2 FQGNSA. The CDR3 loop spans 14 amino acids. The V end lost 5 bases, the J end lost 4 bases, and 12 bases lay between the germline ends. The CDR3 spells CASSPGTLYNEQFF. In DNA, the CDR3 is TGTGCCAGCAGCCCCGGGACACTTTACAATGAGCAGTTCTTC.

The chain combines TRBV6-1 with TRBJ1-3; no firm D call. CDR3 length: 15 residues. Trimming shortened V by 2 bases and J by 0 bases, and 8 bases separated the two germline ends. CDR1 and CDR2 from the germline V gene are MNHNS and SASEGT. The CDR3 region has the DNA TGTGCCAGCAGTGAAAACCCACTCTCTGGAAACACCATATATTTT. This codes for CASSENPLSGNTIYF.

The chain recombines TRBV18 with TRBJ1-5; weak D call: TRBD1 (5 bases). V lost 5 bases to trimming and J lost 6 bases, with 14 bases between them. The CDR3 spans 14 residues. The germline V gene encodes CDR1 KGHSH and CDR2 LQKENI. DNA of the CDR3: TGTGCCAGCTCAAATGGAGGGGACGGTCAGCCCCAGCATTTT. It encodes CASSNGGDGQPQHF.

The chain links TRBV3-1 (or the pseudogene TRBV3-2) to TRBJ2-7, with D hard to call. CDR3 length: 15 residues. Trimming removed 1 base at V and 2 bases at J, with 12 bases between. The germline V gene encodes CDR1 LGHDT and CDR2 YNNKEL (reference sequence). DNA for the CDR3: TGTGCCAGCAGCCAAGGATCAGCAGGCCCCTACGAGCAGTACTTC. Its protein product is CASSQGSAGPYEQYF.

V and J are TRBV10-3 and TRBJ1-6; D is perhaps TRBD1 (5 bases). Germline-derived CDR1 and CDR2 are ENHRY and SYGVKD. CDR3 length equals 14 residues. Deletions cut 4 bases from V and 7 bases from J, with 11 bases between. CDR3: CAISGGGGNSPLHF. CDR3 in DNA: TGTGCCATCAGTGGGGGGGGTGGAAATTCACCCCTCCACTTT.

The rearrangement uses TRBV4-2 and TRBJ2-1; 7 nucleotides align to TRBD1. The V segment lost 8 bases and the J segment 7 bases; nucleotides outside the gene matches: 14. CDR1 is LGHNA, CDR2 YNFKEQ, per germline. The CDR3 is 15 amino acids. Here the CDR3 reads CASRESRWDRNEQFF. For the CDR3, the DNA is TGTGCCAGCCGAGAATCGAGGTGGGACAGAAATGAGCAGTTCTTC.

V is TRBV19 and J is TRBJ1-1; D remains unclear. The CDR3 is made up of 13 amino acids. V lost 3 bases and J lost 6, with 11 bases in between. The germline V gene encodes CDR1 LNHDA and CDR2 SQIVND (reference sequence). CDR3 sequence: CASSIFPGAEAFF. The CDR3 DNA reads TGTGCCAGTAGTATTTTCCCGGGTGCTGAAGCTTTCTTT.

This clone was detected once. The CDR3 region is CASSRPGQGEETQYF. The CDR3 DNA follows: TGTGCCAGCAGCCGCCCGGGACAGGGGGAAGAGACCCAGTACTTC. The rearrangement joins TRBV7-6 to TRBJ2-5; TRBD1 agrees at 11 bases. The CDR3 has 15 residues. Germline V gene data show CDR1 as SGHVS and CDR2 as FNYEAQ. The V segment lost 5 bases and the J segment 3 bases; nucleotides outside the gene matches: 5.

J is TRBJ1-2 and V is TRBV6-1, with D tentatively TRBD1 (6 bases). Germline CDR1 is MNHNS and CDR2 is SASEGT. The germline V and J ends were trimmed by 2 bases and 5 bases, with 9 bases remaining between them. The CDR3 runs 13 residues. CDR3: CASSETGTYGYTF. The CDR3 DNA reads as TGTGCCAGCAGTGAAACAGGGACATATGGCTACACCTTC.

Comment on this clone: The junction differs from germline at one of its ends, possibly a read error. This CDR3 is also generated by other DNA sequences in the sample. The chain uses TRBV11-1 and TRBJ2-1; the D is unclear. Germline V gene sequence: CDR1 SGHAT, CDR2 FQDESV (reference sequence). This CDR3 contains 14 residues. The CDR3 reads CASSPGGANNEQFF. The CDR3 DNA reads TGTGCCAGCAGCCCCGGCGGCGCCAACAATGAACAGTTCTTC.